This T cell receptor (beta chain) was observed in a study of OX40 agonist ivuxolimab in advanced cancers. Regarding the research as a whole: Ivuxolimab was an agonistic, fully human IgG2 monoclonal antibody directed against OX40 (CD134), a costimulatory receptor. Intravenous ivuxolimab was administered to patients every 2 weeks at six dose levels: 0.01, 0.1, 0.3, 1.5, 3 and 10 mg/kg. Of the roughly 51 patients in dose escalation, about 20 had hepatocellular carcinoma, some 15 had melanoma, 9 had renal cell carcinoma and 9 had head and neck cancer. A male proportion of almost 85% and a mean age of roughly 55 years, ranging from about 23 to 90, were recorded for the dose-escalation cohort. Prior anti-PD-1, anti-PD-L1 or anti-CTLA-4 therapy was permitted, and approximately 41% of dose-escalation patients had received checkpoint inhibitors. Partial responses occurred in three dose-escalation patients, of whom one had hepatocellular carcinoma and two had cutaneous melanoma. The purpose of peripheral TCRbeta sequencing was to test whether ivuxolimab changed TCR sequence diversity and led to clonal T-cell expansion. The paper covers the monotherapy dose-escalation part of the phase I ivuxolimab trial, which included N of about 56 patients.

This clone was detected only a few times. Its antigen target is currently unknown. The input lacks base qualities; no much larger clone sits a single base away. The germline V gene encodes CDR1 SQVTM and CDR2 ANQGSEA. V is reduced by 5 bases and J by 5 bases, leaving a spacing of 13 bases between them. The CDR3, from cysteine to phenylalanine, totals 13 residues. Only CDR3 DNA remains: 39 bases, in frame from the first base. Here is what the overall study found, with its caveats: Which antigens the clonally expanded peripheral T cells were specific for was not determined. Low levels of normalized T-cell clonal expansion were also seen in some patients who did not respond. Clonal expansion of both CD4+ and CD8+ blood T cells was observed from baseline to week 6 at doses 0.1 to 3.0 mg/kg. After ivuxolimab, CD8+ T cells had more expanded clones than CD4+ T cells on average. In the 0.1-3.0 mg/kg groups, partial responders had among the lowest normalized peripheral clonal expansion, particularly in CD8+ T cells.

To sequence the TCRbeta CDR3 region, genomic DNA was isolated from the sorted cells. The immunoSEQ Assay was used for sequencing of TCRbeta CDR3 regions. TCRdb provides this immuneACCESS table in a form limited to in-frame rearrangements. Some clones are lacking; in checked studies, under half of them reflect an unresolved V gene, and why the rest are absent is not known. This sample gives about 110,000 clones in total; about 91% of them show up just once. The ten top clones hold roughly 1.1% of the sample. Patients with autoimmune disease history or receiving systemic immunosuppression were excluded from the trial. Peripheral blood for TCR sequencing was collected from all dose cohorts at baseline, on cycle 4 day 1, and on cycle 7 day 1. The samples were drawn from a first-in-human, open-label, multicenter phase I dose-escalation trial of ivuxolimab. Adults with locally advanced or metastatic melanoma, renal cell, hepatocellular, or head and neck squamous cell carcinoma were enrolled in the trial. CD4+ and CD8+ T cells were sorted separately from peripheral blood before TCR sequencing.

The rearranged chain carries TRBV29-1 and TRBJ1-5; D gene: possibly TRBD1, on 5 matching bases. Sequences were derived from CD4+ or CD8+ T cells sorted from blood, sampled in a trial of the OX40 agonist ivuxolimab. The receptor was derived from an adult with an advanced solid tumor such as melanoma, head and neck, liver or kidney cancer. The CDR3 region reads CSVRSRVDQPQHF. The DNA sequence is TGCAGCGTTAGGTCCAGGGTGGATCAGCCCCAGCATTTT.